This T cell receptor beta chain is from a study of blood T cells in healthy people across ages. PCR was performed a second time for about 7 to 11 cycles using a sample-barcoded 5' primer and a J-beta primer mix. TCRdb redid the calling of the 5' RACE reads with MiXCR, one entry per CDR3 protein. The table lists hundreds of thousands of distinct CDR3 sequences, around 28% of them singletons. Per the germline V gene, CDR1 is MNHEY and CDR2 is SVGEGT. V lost 6 bases, J lost 1 base, and 7 bases stayed unmatched. The CDR3 extends over 15 amino acids. Whole-study findings and limits: Getting older went along with TCR beta diversity per million T cells dropping roughly linearly. Higher diversity and more naive CD4+ cells were features of long-lived donors, compared to aged donors.

For every donor, a draw yielded around 10 milliliters of peripheral blood. At least ten counts were recorded for this clonotype. Its antigen remains unknown. The chain has TRBV6-2 or TRBV6-3 and TRBJ2-7; 9 positions match TRBD1. The receptor was derived from a woman older than 75 in good health. Sequencing was carried out using blood. CDR3 nucleotide sequence: TGTGCCAGCAGCAGGACAGGGGCTAGGTCCTACGAGCAGTACTTC. It encodes CASSRTGARSYEQYF.